The entry that follows covers one T cell receptor beta chain sequence. The data are from a study of OX40 agonist ivuxolimab in advanced cancers. V was pared by 8 bases and J by 5 bases, with 12 bases between. This CDR3 contains 12 residues. The germline V gene encodes CDR1 SEHNR and CDR2 FQNEAQ (reference sequence). Generated by immunoSEQ multiplex PCR, the TCRdb table keeps only in-frame clones and is missing some. The sample gives some 57,000 clones, nearly 85% of which show up once; under 5% is in the top ten. This TCR derives from an adult with an advanced solid tumor such as melanoma, head and neck, liver or kidney cancer. Sequencing used CD4+ or CD8+ T cells sorted from blood, obtained in a trial of the OX40 agonist ivuxolimab. V and J are TRBV7-9 and TRBJ2-5; no reliable D call. The CDR3 coding sequence is TGTGCCAGCGGCCCGGGCTCTGAGACCCAGTACTTC. This sequence encodes CASGPGSETQYF.